This TCR beta chain was obtained from a study of T cells in Graves' hyperthyroidism and ophthalmopathy. Study at large: Before treatment of any kind, peripheral blood was taken at initial diagnosis.

V was cut by 4 bases and J by 0 bases, with 11 bases left in between. The CDR3 sequence is 15 residues long. Germline V gives CDR1 SGHRS, CDR2 YFSETQ. The source material, RNA transcripts, was used to amplify TCR beta CDR3 regions. When the TCR CDR3 underwent first-round RT-PCR, the HTBI primer set was used. TCRdb re-called the multiplex PCR reads through MiXCR, storing one row per CDR3 protein. The sample lists approximately 870,000 distinct CDR3 sequences; 38% were seen once. Clinical symptoms, serum thyroxine, TRAb, thyroid ultrasound and orbital computed tomography informed diagnoses. Extraction of PBMCs used roughly 9.3 ml of fresh peripheral blood.

The receptor was derived from a man aged 18 to 35 with Graves' hyperthyroidism. The sequenced sample consisted of blood. The chain joins TRBV5-1 to TRBJ1-5; no definite D call. The CDR3 nucleotides are TGCGCCAGCAGCCCCGGACCATTTAGCAATCAGCCCCAGCATTTT. This sequence encodes CASSPGPFSNQPQHF. Drawing the rest from reference TRBV5-1 and TRBJ1-5, the complete variable domain is KAGVTQTPRYLIKTRGQQVTLSCSPISGHRSVSWYQQTPGQGLQFLFEYFSETQRNKGNFPGRFSGRQFSNSRSEMNVSTLELGDSALYLCASSPGPFSNQPQHFGDGTRLSIL.